This is a list of T cell receptor beta chains from one sample in a study of blood T cell repertoires in COVID-19. The method was immunoSEQ multiplex PCR; TCRdb's version includes in-frame clones alone and lacks a portion of them. The sample has tens of thousands of clones, around 89% seen once. The sample was peripheral blood. These receptors were taken from a human donor in a cohort sampled during active COVID-19. CDR3s include the opening cysteine and the closing phenylalanine or tryptophan. Each record gives: D gene, J gene, clone size, V gene, CDR3 protein, CDR3 DNA. A D gene is named only where the DNA matches it firmly. Rows give clone size only sometimes, using once, few, many, or a class for an expanded clone.

D: .; J: TRBJ2-1; size: .; V: TRBV11-3; CDR3: CASSLDRGHEQFF; DNA: TGTGCCAGCAGCTTAGATCGGGGTCATGAGCAGTTCTTC
D: TRBD1; J: TRBJ1-3; size: .; V: TRBV4-2; CDR3: CASSQEGTVGNTIYF; DNA: TGTGCCAGCAGCCAAGAAGGGACAGTAGGAAACACCATATATTTT
D: .; J: TRBJ2-5; size: .; V: TRBV5-5; CDR3: CASSLVGVRGHETQYF; DNA: TGTGCCAGCAGCTTGGTTGGGGTTAGGGGTCACGAGACCCAGTACTTC
D: .; J: TRBJ1-1; size: .; V: TRBV14; CDR3: CASSHLKDTYEAFF; DNA: TGTGCCAGCAGCCACTTAAAGGACACCTATGAAGCTTTCTTT
D: .; J: TRBJ1-1; size: .; V: TRBV28; CDR3: CASSLGSVGREAFF; DNA: TGTGCCAGCAGCCTAGGGTCAGTCGGGAGGGAAGCTTTCTTT
D: .; J: TRBJ1-1; size: .; V: TRBV19; CDR3: CASSIDHTNTEAFF; DNA: TGTGCCAGTAGTATAGACCACACGAACACTGAAGCTTTCTTT
D: TRBD2; J: TRBJ2-1; size: .; V: TRBV9; CDR3: CASSVGTSGRAYNEQFF; DNA: TGTGCCAGCAGCGTAGGGACTAGCGGGAGGGCCTACAATGAGCAGTTCTTC
D: .; J: TRBJ2-3; size: .; V: TRBV10-2; CDR3: CASSESRDTQYF; DNA: TGCGCCAGCAGTGAGTCGAGAGATACGCAGTATTTT
D: TRBD2; J: TRBJ2-1; size: .; V: TRBV27; CDR3: CASSLREWPYNEQFF; DNA: TGTGCCAGCAGTCTGCGGGAGTGGCCTTACAATGAGCAGTTCTTC
D: .; J: TRBJ2-5; size: .; V: TRBV5-1; CDR3: CASSLNPGGLGETQYF; DNA: TGCGCCAGCAGCTTGAATCCCGGGGGGCTGGGTGAGACCCAGTACTTC
D: .; J: TRBJ1-2; size: .; V: TRBV18; CDR3: CASSPQEVDGYTF; DNA: TGTGCCAGCTCACCACAGGAGGTGGATGGCTACACCTTC
D: .; J: TRBJ2-5; size: .; V: TRBV19; CDR3: CASSIRRGRKETQYF; DNA: TGTGCCAGTAGTATTAGGAGGGGACGTAAAGAGACCCAGTACTTC
D: .; J: TRBJ2-1; size: .; V: TRBV14; CDR3: CASSPLDYAYNEQFF; DNA: TGTGCCAGCAGCCCTCTAGATTATGCCTACAATGAGCAGTTCTTC
D: TRBD1; J: TRBJ2-2; size: .; V: TRBV19; CDR3: CASSRTGHLTSFF; DNA: TGTGCCAGTAGTCGGACAGGACATCTGACCTCGTTTTTT
D: TRBD2; J: TRBJ2-1; size: .; V: TRBV4-2; CDR3: CASSQKPGLAGAANEQFF; DNA: TGTGCCAGCAGCCAGAAACCGGGACTAGCGGGGGCCGCCAATGAGCAGTTCTTC
D: TRBD1; J: TRBJ1-4; size: .; V: TRBV5-1; CDR3: CASSLQGARDEKLFF; DNA: TGCGCCAGCAGCCTTCAGGGGGCTCGTGATGAAAAACTGTTTTTT
D: .; J: TRBJ1-5; size: once; V: TRBV13; CDR3: CASSLGGQGVIQPQHF; DNA: TGTGCCAGCAGCCTCGGGGGGCAGGGTGTAATTCAGCCCCAGCATTTT
D: .; J: TRBJ2-7; size: .; V: TRBV11-3; CDR3: CASSLGRGLEQYF; DNA: TGTGCCAGCAGCTTAGGAAGGGGACTCGAGCAGTACTTC
D: .; J: TRBJ2-2; size: .; V: TRBV6-4; CDR3: CASSVQGSGELFF; DNA: TGTGCCAGCAGTGTTCAGGGTTCCGGGGAGCTGTTTTTT
D: .; J: TRBJ1-5; size: .; V: TRBV7-6; CDR3: CASSLEGGQPQHF; DNA: TGTGCCAGCAGCTTAGAGGGAGGCCAGCCCCAGCATTTT
D: .; J: TRBJ1-4; size: .; V: TRBV10-2; CDR3: CASLRNEKLFF; DNA: TGCGCCAGCCTCCGTAATGAAAAACTGTTTTTT
D: .; J: TRBJ2-1; size: .; V: TRBV7-2; CDR3: CASSFPGGRSGEQFF; DNA: TGTGCCAGCAGCTTCCCAGGAGGGCGGTCGGGCGAGCAGTTCTTC
D: TRBD2; J: TRBJ2-5; size: .; V: TRBV7-6; CDR3: CASSQGLAEPSQETQYF; DNA: TGTGCCAGCAGCCAGGGACTAGCGGAACCAAGCCAAGAGACCCAGTACTTC
D: TRBD1; J: TRBJ1-1; size: .; V: TRBV11-2; CDR3: CASSLPRTGLNTEAFF; DNA: TGTGCCAGCAGCTTACCTCGGACAGGGCTGAACACTGAAGCTTTCTTT
D: .; J: TRBJ2-2; size: few; V: TRBV11-2; CDR3: CASSNLASAGELFF; DNA: TGTGCCAGCAGTAACCTAGCATCCGCCGGGGAGCTGTTTTTT
D: .; J: TRBJ2-7; size: .; V: TRBV6-5; CDR3: CASSYKADSEQYF; DNA: TGTGCCAGCAGTTACAAGGCGGACAGTGAGCAGTACTTC
D: .; J: TRBJ2-1; size: .; V: TRBV7-8; CDR3: CASSSDSFSYNEQFF; DNA: TGTGCCAGCAGCTCCGACTCCTTCTCCTACAATGAGCAGTTCTTC
D: .; J: TRBJ1-2; size: .; V: TRBV19; CDR3: CASSIRQGSYGYTF; DNA: TGTGCCAGTAGTATACGGCAAGGGAGCTATGGCTACACCTTC